A selection of T cell receptor beta chains follows, all from one sample in a study of blood T cell repertoires in COVID-19. Assay: immunoSEQ multiplex PCR; the TCRdb copy retains only in-frame clones and omits some. The table lists roughly 160,000 clones, roughly 87% of them singletons, with 3% to 4.5% in the top ten. The sequenced sample consisted of peripheral blood. These receptors were obtained from a woman aged 55 to 70 who had recovered from COVID-19. Both conserved end residues are part of each CDR3. A D gene is named only where the DNA matches it firmly. For some rows the clone size is stated as once, few or many, or as a class when expanded; others skip it.

TRBJ2-7 | TRBD2 | NA | TRBV29-1 | TGCAGCGTTGGGGGACTAGCGGGGGAGCAGTACTTC | CSVGGLAGEQYF
TRBJ1-1 | NA | NA | TRBV6-5 | TGTGCCAGCAACCCGGACAGCCTGAACACTGAAGCTTTCTTT | CASNPDSLNTEAFF
TRBJ2-1 | TRBD2 | NA | TRBV6-5 | TGTGCCAGCAGTACCCATGGCGGGGGTAGCAATGAGCAGTTCTTC | CASSTHGGGSNEQFF
TRBJ1-6 | NA | NA | TRBV10-3 | TGTGCCATCAGTGAGCACGACAAGGATAATTCACCCCTCCACTTT | CAISEHDKDNSPLHF
TRBJ2-1 | NA | NA | TRBV5-1 | TGCGCCAGCAGCCCCACGGGACTCTCCTATGAGCAGTTCTTC | CASSPTGLSYEQFF
TRBJ1-6 | TRBD1 | NA | TRBV9 | TGTGCCAGCAGCCCACGGACAGGGGGTAATTCACCCCTCCACTTT | CASSPRTGGNSPLHF
TRBJ2-1 | TRBD1 | NA | TRBV6-1 | TGTGCCAGCAGTGAAGGATCAGGGGGCTATACGAATGAGCAGTTCTTC | CASSEGSGGYTNEQFF
TRBJ2-5 | NA | NA | TRBV30 | TGTGCCTGGAGTGTTAGGCAGGGAGGTAGGGTGACCCAGTACTTC | CAWSVRQGGRVTQYF
TRBJ2-3 | TRBD2 | NA | TRBV9 | TGTGCCAGCAGCGTAGAAGCGGGGAAAAGCGGTGGCACAGATACGCAGTATTTT | CASSVEAGKSGGTDTQYF
TRBJ2-1 | TRBD2 | NA | TRBV19 | TGTGCCAGTAGTATAGATCCGCGGGGGGGCGCTTACAATGAGCAGTTCTTC | CASSIDPRGGAYNEQFF
TRBJ2-6 | TRBD1 | NA | TRBV28 | TGTGCCAGCAGTACCACAGGGGATGGGGCCAACGTCCTGACTTTC | CASSTTGDGANVLTF
TRBJ1-5 | NA | NA | TRBV28 | TGTGCCAGCAGTCGGTCGTCCGGCCCCGGGAATCAGCCCCAGCATTTT | CASSRSSGPGNQPQHF
TRBJ2-1 | NA | NA | TRBV7-2 | TGTGCCAGCAGCTTGAGTCTAGAAAGAGAGCAGTTCTTC | CASSLSLEREQFF
TRBJ2-1 | TRBD2 | NA | TRBV7-8 | TGTGCCAGCAGCTCTCTCGGGGGGGGTGAGCAGTTCTTC | CASSSLGGGEQFF
TRBJ2-1 | TRBD2 | once | TRBV10-3 | TGTGCCACCCAATACACGACTAGCGGGGGCTATGAGCAGTTCTTC | CATQYTTSGGYEQFF
TRBJ1-2 | NA | NA | TRBV7-9 | TGTGCCAGCAGCTTAGTGCAGGGCCATGGCTACACCTTC | CASSLVQGHGYTF
TRBJ1-4 | NA | NA | TRBV16 | TGTGCCAGCAGCCCGCAGTGGGAGATCAATGAAAAACTGTTTTTT | CASSPQWEINEKLFF
TRBJ1-3 | TRBD1 | NA | TRBV6-5 | TGTGCCAGCACATTGGACAGGTCTGGAAACACCATATATTTT | CASTLDRSGNTIYF
TRBJ1-6 | NA | NA | TRBV19 | TGTGCCAGTAGTGTTGGACAGCTGGGCTATAATTCACCCCTCCACTTT | CASSVGQLGYNSPLHF